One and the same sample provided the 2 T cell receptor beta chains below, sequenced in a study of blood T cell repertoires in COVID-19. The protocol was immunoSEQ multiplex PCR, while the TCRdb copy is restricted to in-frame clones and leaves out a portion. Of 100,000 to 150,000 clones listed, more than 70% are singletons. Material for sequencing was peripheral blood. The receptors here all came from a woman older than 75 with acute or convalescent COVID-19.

CDR3 amino acids: CASSEWGVNQPQHF. The CDR3 bases are TGTGCCAGCAGCGAGTGGGGCGTTAACCAGCCCCAGCATTTT. The chain couples TRBV21-1 to TRBJ1-5; the table's D call of TRBD1 was not tested on the DNA. TRBV21-1 is recorded as a pseudogene. This CDR3 has 14 amino acids.

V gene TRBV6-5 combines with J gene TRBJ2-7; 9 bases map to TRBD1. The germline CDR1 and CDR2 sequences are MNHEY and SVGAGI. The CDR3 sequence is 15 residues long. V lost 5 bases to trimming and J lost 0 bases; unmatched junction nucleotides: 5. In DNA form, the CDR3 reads TGTGCCAGCAGTCGGACAGGGGAGGGCTCCTACGAGCAGTACTTC. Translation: CASSRTGEGSYEQYF.